This T cell receptor beta chain was sequenced for a study of response to subunit inactivated influenza vaccine. As to this clonotype: Its cognate antigen is unknown.

V shed 5 bases, J shed 1 base, and the junction held 7 bases outside the gene matches. The CDR3 totals 14 residues. From germline, CDR1 is DFQATT and CDR2 SNEGSKA (reference sequence). Notes on the study in general: T cells newly recruited by each seasonal influenza vaccination are few, the authors suggested.

One entry per CDR3 protein results from TCRdb running MiXCR on the RT-PCR reads. The repertoire holds about 520,000 distinct CDR3 sequences, over 9.5% seen once, with more than 10% in the top ten. J is TRBJ2-7 and V is TRBV20-1; 8 bases map to TRBD2. The source was PBMCs from blood, collected roughly 47 days after vaccination. This receptor was taken from a man aged 50-60 years who received an inactivated influenza vaccine. CDR3 loop: CSAPREGGSYEQYF. As DNA, the CDR3 is TGCAGTGCTCCTCGGGAGGGAGGGTCCTACGAGCAGTACTTC.